Presented here are 32 T cell receptor beta chains from one specimen sequenced in a study of beta chain features in type 1 diabetes. The authors reverse transcribed all of the isolated RNA, so sequencing captured expressed TCRB transcripts. Sequenced by immunoSEQ multiplex PCR; TCRdb stores in-frame clones only, minus some. The sample holds more than 25,000 clones, less than 60% seen once. General study findings and limits: All four CD4+ subsets of Type 1 diabetes patients contained TCRB CDR3s that were moderately but significantly shorter.

The antigens these receptors bind are not known. Material for sequencing was Tregs from blood. All receptors derive from a woman younger than 30 with type 1 diabetes.

In regard to this clone: Other DNA sequences in the sample encode the same CDR3. V usage is TRBV6-1 and J usage is TRBJ2-7; a weak D match, TRBD2 (6 bases). V lost 1 base and J 3 bases, leaving 10 bases between the germline ends. The CDR3 has 14 amino acids. In germline, CDR1 is MNHNS, CDR2 SASEGT. The CDR3 region has the DNA TGTGCCAGCAGTGAAGGTGGCGGGATCTACGAGCAGTACTTC. Protein sequence: CASSEGGGIYEQYF.

This chain links TRBV7-2 with TRBJ1-5; 9 nucleotides line up with TRBD1. V was clipped by 2 bases and J by 6 bases; unmatched bases: 11. Per germline, CDR1 SGHTA and CDR2 FQGNSA. The CDR3 has 17 residues. CDR3 protein: CASSLRVRTGVGQPQHF. The CDR3 bases are TGTGCCAGCAGCTTAAGGGTCCGGACAGGGGTCGGTCAGCCCCAGCATTTT.

J is TRBJ2-2 and V is TRBV7-2; no definite D call. Germline V gives CDR1 SGHTA, CDR2 FQGNSA. The V end was cut by 5 bases, the J end by 1 base, with 11 bases between. This CDR3 is built from 15 residues. For the CDR3, the DNA is TGTGCCAGCAGCCCCCTCCTAGGGAACACCGGGGAGCTGTTTTTT. It translates to CASSPLLGNTGELFF.

This chain joins TRBV29-1 and TRBJ1-2; tentative D call: TRBD1 (5 bases). Germline V gene lookup returns CDR1 SQVTM and CDR2 ANQGSEA. CDR3 length: 12 residues. V gave up 1 base and J gave up 13 bases, with 16 bases separating them. Here the CDR3 reads CSVEAPTGSRTF. Here the CDR3 DNA reads TGCAGCGTTGAAGCCCCCACAGGTAGCCGCACCTTC.

A note on this clone: The junction and the germline gene differ at one end; a read error may be behind it. The chain has TRBV18 and TRBJ1-4, with 9 bases that match TRBD1. CDR1 and CDR2 from the germline V gene are KGHSH and LQKENI. The CDR3 consists of 14 residues. The chain's CDR3 is CASSPQGAGEKLFF. The CDR3 DNA reads as TGTGCCAGCTCGCCACAGGGGGCGGGTGAAAAACTGTTTTTT.

Here the CDR3 DNA reads TGTGCCAGCAGACAGGGATTTGGCACAGATACGCAGTATTTT. Translation: CASRQGFGTDTQYF. V gene TRBV19 combines with J gene TRBJ2-3; 7 bases are shared with TRBD1. The germline V gene encodes CDR1 LNHDA and CDR2 SQIVND (reference sequence). The CDR3 is 14 residues long. J gave up 1 base and V 9 bases, and 7 bases lay outside the gene matches.

This clone was counted a few times. The chain combines TRBV27 with TRBJ2-7, with TRBD1 matching over 10 bases. Germline lookup yields CDR1 MNHEY and CDR2 SMNVEV (reference sequence). V gave up 6 bases and J gave up 4 bases; unmatched junction bases: 6. The CDR3 consists of 14 residues. Here the CDR3 reads CASRGRTGGYEQYF. CDR3 DNA sequence: TGTGCCAGCAGGGGGAGGACAGGGGGTTACGAGCAGTACTTC.

The genes are TRBV11-1 and TRBJ1-1, with TRBD1 matching 7 bases. From germline, CDR1 is SGHAT and CDR2 FQDESV (reference sequence). Trimming at V came to 2 bases and at J to 5 bases, leaving 5 bases not matched to a gene. CDR3 length: 14 residues. The CDR3 nucleotides read TGTGCCAGCAGCTTAACAGGGGATGGTACTGAAGCTTTCTTT. Its translation is CASSLTGDGTEAFF.

The V call is TRBV11-2, the J call TRBJ2-1; 14 bases line up with TRBD2. The germline gives CDR1 SGHAT, CDR2 FQNNGV. The ends lost 4 bases at V and 12 bases at J; junction bases unmatched: 11. The length of the CDR3 is 16 residues. CDR3 protein: CASSSQPGLAGVGQFF. DNA for the CDR3: TGTGCCAGCAGCTCACAACCGGGACTAGCGGGAGTAGGGCAGTTCTTC.

The chain employs TRBV10-1 and TRBJ2-2; D gene uncertain. The CDR3 loop spans 16 amino acids. Trimming cost V 5 bases and J 0 bases, with 13 bases left between them. CDR1 WNHNN and CDR2 SYGVQD come from the germline V gene (reference sequence). CDR3 DNA: TGCGCCAGCAGTCCTAATCCTGTAACGAACACCGGGGAGCTGTTTTTT. It specifies CASSPNPVTNTGELFF.

This clone showed up just a few times. V usage is TRBV5-6 and J usage is TRBJ2-2; 9 nucleotides line up with TRBD2. The germline gives CDR1 SGHDT, CDR2 YYEEEE. The CDR3 is 15 residues long. Trimming removed 4 bases from V and 5 bases from J; junction bases left unmatched: 6. CDR3 region: CASSDGLARTGELFF. CDR3 nucleotides: TGTGCCAGCAGCGACGGACTAGCGCGGACCGGGGAGCTGTTTTTT.

This rearrangement joins TRBV6-1 to TRBJ1-6; possible D gene TRBD1, 5 bases. The CDR3 extends over 15 amino acids. Germline V gene data show CDR1 as MNHNS and CDR2 as SASEGT. Trimming took 6 bases from V and 0 from J, leaving 9 bases between them. This CDR3 is CASRGRGSYNSPLHF. Written as DNA, the CDR3 is TGTGCCAGCAGGGGGAGGGGCTCCTATAATTCACCCCTCCACTTT.

The rearrangement links TRBV9 to TRBJ2-1, with TRBD2 matching 7 bases. This CDR3 region has 14 residues. In germline, CDR1 is SGDLS, CDR2 YYNGEE. The junction had 5 bases not matched to a gene; V was cut back by 0 bases and J by 8 bases. This chain's CDR3 is CASSVVGRSDEQFF. CDR3 coding DNA: TGTGCCAGCAGCGTAGTCGGGAGGTCCGATGAGCAGTTCTTC.

This clone has only a few counts. This chain links TRBV7-2 with TRBJ2-6; a weak D match, TRBD1 (6 bases). There are 17 residues in the CDR3. Germline CDR1 and CDR2: SGHTA and FQGNSA. The V and J ends lost 1 base and 2 bases respectively, with 12 bases between them. CDR3 region: CASSLVPSGAGANVLTF. CDR3 nucleotide sequence: TGTGCCAGCAGCTTAGTCCCTTCAGGGGCTGGGGCCAACGTCCTGACTTTC.

The rearrangement uses TRBV5-4 and TRBJ2-5; 9 bases are shared with TRBD1. V shed 2 bases, J shed 4 bases, and the junction held 9 bases outside the gene matches. Germline V lookup: CDR1 SGHNT, CDR2 YYREEE (reference sequence). The CDR3 runs to 16 residues. The CDR3 region has the DNA TGTGCCAGCAGCTTCCGGACAGGGGAAGAAGGAGAGACCCAGTACTTC. Translation: CASSFRTGEEGETQYF.

V usage is TRBV4-2 and J usage is TRBJ1-1, with TRBD1 as a possible D gene (5 bases). The CDR3 covers 14 residues. The germline gives CDR1 LGHNA, CDR2 YNFKEQ. Trimming removed 3 bases from V and 1 base from J, with 9 bases in between. The CDR3, as DNA: TGTGCCAGCAGCCAGGCGGGACGGAACACTGAAGCTTTCTTT. Amino acid sequence: CASSQAGRNTEAFF.

The rearrangement joins TRBV30 to TRBJ2-7, with 8 bases lining up with TRBD1. Trimming at V came to 3 bases and at J to 2 bases, leaving 6 bases not matched to a gene. CDR3 length: 14 residues. In germline, CDR1 is GTSNPN, CDR2 SVGIG (reference sequence). In DNA form, the CDR3 reads TGTGCCTGGAGATATGGACAGGGCACCTACGAGCAGTACTTC. Amino acids: CAWRYGQGTYEQYF.

The chain is built from TRBV5-6 and TRBJ2-1, with D possibly TRBD2 on 5 matching bases. Deletions cut 6 bases from V and 7 bases from J, with 26 bases between. From germline, CDR1 is SGHDT and CDR2 YYEEEE. The CDR3 extends over 17 amino acids. CDR3 residues: CASTGPVKRSLNNEQFF. CDR3 nucleotides: TGTGCCAGCACCGGGCCCGTAAAGCGGAGCCTTAATAATGAGCAGTTCTTC.

This clone showed up just a few times. The CDR3 DNA reads as TGTGCCAGCAGCTTAGGTCCTAGCGAGCTATATGAGCAGTTCTTC. It translates to CASSLGPSELYEQFF. V gene TRBV7-2 combines with J gene TRBJ2-1; tentatively, D is TRBD2 (6 bases). The CDR3 length is 15 residues. Trimming took off 1 base at V and 8 bases at J, with 15 bases between the two ends. The germline gives CDR1 SGHTA, CDR2 FQGNSA.

The count of this clone is one. The chain carries TRBV19 and TRBJ2-1; D is possibly TRBD1 (6 bases). The CDR3 runs to 12 residues. The V gene's germline CDR1 is LNHDA and CDR2 SQIVND (reference sequence). The V gene lost 3 bases and the J gene lost 8 bases, with 8 bases spanning the gap. This CDR3 reads CASSIEGDEQFF. DNA of the CDR3: TGTGCCAGTAGTATTGAGGGGGATGAGCAGTTCTTC.

This chain links TRBV7-2 with TRBJ2-3; D call uncertain. The V end was cut by 3 bases, the J end by 2 bases, with 6 bases between. Germline CDR1 is SGHTA and CDR2 is FQGNSA. The CDR3 is 13 residues long. CDR3: CASSFVFTDTQYF. The CDR3 bases are TGTGCCAGCAGCTTTGTCTTCACAGATACGCAGTATTTT.

The CDR3: CASSPLQGAHTEAFF. DNA of the CDR3: TGTGCCAGCTCACCCTTACAGGGGGCGCACACTGAAGCTTTCTTT. The rearrangement links TRBV18 to TRBJ1-1; 9 nucleotides line up with TRBD1. The V gene end was trimmed by 3 bases and the J gene end by 3 bases; junction bases not matched to a gene: 5. The CDR3 is 15 residues long. From germline, CDR1 is KGHSH and CDR2 LQKENI.

This clone has more than one count but fewer than ten. The gene calls are TRBV29-1 and TRBJ2-5, with 10 bases aligning to TRBD1. Germline loops: CDR1 SQVTM, CDR2 ANQGSEA. The trim removed 2 bases at V and 5 bases at J, leaving 2 bases unmatched. This CDR3 region has 13 residues. The CDR3 DNA reads as TGCAGCGTTGAACCGGACAGGGGGGAGACCCAGTACTTC. Residues: CSVEPDRGETQYF. Full variable domain (rest looked up from reference TRBV29-1 and TRBJ2-5): SAVISQKPSRDICQRGTSLTIQCQVDSQVTMMFWYRQQPGQSLTLIATANQGSEATYESGFVIDKFPISRPNLTFSTLTVSNMSPEDSSIYLCSVEPDRGETQYFGPGTRLLVL.

This clone was found a few times. The chain combines TRBV28 with TRBJ1-4, with 10 bases identical to TRBD1. Germline CDR1 MDHEN, CDR2 SYDVKM. The length of the CDR3 is 16 residues. J was trimmed by 4 bases and V by 6 bases; bases with no gene match: 8. The CDR3: CASSRQGAEINEKLFF. As DNA, the CDR3 is TGTGCCAGCAGCAGACAGGGGGCCGAGATTAATGAAAAACTGTTTTTT.

The chain carries TRBV30 and TRBJ2-7, with D tentatively TRBD1 (5 bases). The CDR3 is 12 residues long. From germline, CDR1 is GTSNPN and CDR2 SVGIG (reference sequence). Trimming took 2 bases from V and 4 from J, leaving 9 bases between them. The CDR3 reads CAWSPGKYEQYF. CDR3 coding DNA: TGTGCCTGGAGTCCAGGGAAGTACGAGCAGTACTTC.

The chain couples TRBV28 to TRBJ2-5; 9 bases fit TRBD1. V was pared by 7 bases and J by 1 base, with 7 bases of the junction left unmatched. Germline V gene sequence: CDR1 MDHEN, CDR2 SYDVKM. CDR3 size: 15 residues. The CDR3 loop is CASNIPQGAQETQYF. The CDR3 DNA follows: TGTGCCAGCAATATCCCACAGGGGGCCCAAGAGACCCAGTACTTC.

The chain links TRBV27 to TRBJ1-2; no reliable D call. The CDR3 has 14 amino acids. Trimming took 5 bases from V and 4 from J, leaving 14 bases between them. Germline assignment: CDR1 MNHEY and CDR2 SMNVEV (reference sequence). CDR3 bases: TGTGCCAGCAGTCCCCGCAGGAGGAGCTATGGCTACACCTTC. Its protein is CASSPRRRSYGYTF.

This chain links TRBV5-5 with TRBJ2-3; no reliable D call. The germline CDR1 and CDR2 sequences are SGHKS and YYEKEE (reference sequence). The CDR3 is made up of 14 amino acids. V lost 0 bases, J lost 2 bases, and 7 bases lay in between. CDR3: CASSLASLTDTQYF. DNA for the CDR3: TGTGCCAGCAGCTTGGCGTCTCTCACAGATACGCAGTATTTT.

This clone was detected a few times. The chain couples TRBV7-6 to TRBJ2-7; 7 bases map to TRBD2. This CDR3 has 13 residues. Looked up from germline, CDR1 is SGHVS and CDR2 is FNYEAQ. V was clipped by 4 bases and J by 6 bases; unmatched bases: 6. CDR3 sequence (DNA): TGTGCCAGCAGCTGGGGGAGGGAAGGCGAGCAGTACTTC. It encodes CASSWGREGEQYF.

The chain carries TRBV7-8 and TRBJ2-7, with 10 bases fitting TRBD2. Germline trimming cut 1 base from V and 1 base from J; bases unmatched to any gene: 4. This CDR3 comprises 16 residues. The germline V gene encodes CDR1 SGHVS and CDR2 FQNEAQ. CDR3 coding DNA: TGTGCCAGCAGCTTAGGGGGACTAGCGCTTTCCTACGAGCAGTACTTC. This codes for CASSLGGLALSYEQYF.

This clone was found a few times. The chain links TRBV5-6 to TRBJ2-7; D perhaps matches TRBD1 (5 bases). In germline, CDR1 is SGHDT, CDR2 YYEEEE. The CDR3 has 13 amino acids. V lost 4 bases, J lost 6 bases, and 14 bases lay in between. The CDR3 region has the DNA TGTGCCAGCAGCGTACAGGCATCCCTCGAGCAGTACTTC. Encoded protein: CASSVQASLEQYF.

The gene calls are TRBV7-8 and TRBJ2-5; D is possibly TRBD1 (5 bases). The CDR3 contains 13 residues. The germline gives CDR1 SGHVS, CDR2 FQNEAQ. The V end was cut by 1 base, the J end by 7 bases, with 10 bases between. The CDR3 here is CASSLEQARTQYF. DNA of the CDR3: TGTGCCAGCAGCTTAGAACAGGCGAGGACCCAGTACTTC.